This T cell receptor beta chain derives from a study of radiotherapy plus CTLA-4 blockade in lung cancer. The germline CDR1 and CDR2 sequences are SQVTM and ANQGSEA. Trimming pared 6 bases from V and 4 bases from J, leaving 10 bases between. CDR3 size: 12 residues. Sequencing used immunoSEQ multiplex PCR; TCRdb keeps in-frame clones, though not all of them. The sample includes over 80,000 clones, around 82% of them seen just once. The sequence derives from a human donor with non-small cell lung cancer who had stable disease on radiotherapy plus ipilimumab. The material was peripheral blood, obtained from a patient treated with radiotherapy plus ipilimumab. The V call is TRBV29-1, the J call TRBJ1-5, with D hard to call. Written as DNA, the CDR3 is TGCAGCGTACGCAACACGAATCAGCCCCAGCATTTT. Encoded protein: CSVRNTNQPQHF.